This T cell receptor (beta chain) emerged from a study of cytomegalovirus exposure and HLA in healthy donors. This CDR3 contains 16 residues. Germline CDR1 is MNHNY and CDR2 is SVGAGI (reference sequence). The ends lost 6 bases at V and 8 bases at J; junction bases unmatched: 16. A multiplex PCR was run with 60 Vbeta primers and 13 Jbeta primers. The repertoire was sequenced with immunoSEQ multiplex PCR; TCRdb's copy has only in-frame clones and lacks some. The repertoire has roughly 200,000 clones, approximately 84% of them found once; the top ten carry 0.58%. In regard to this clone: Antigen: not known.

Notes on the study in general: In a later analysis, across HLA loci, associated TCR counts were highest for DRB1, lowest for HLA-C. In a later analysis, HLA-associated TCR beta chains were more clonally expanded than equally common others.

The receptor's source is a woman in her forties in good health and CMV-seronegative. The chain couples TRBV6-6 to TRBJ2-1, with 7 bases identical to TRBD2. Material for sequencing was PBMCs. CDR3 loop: CASSLPGLSAVDEQFF. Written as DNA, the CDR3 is TGTGCCAGCAGCCTTCCGGGACTATCAGCCGTCGATGAGCAGTTCTTC.